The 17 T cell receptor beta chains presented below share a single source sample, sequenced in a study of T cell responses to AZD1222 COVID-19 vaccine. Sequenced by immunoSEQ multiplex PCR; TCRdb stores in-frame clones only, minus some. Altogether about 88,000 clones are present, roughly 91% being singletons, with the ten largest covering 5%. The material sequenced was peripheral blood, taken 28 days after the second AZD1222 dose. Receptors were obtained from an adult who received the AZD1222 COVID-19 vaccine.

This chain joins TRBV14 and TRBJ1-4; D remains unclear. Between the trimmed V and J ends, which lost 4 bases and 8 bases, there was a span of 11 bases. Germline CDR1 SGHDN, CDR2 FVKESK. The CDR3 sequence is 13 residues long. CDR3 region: CASSPRQGEKLFF. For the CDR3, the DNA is TGTGCCAGCAGCCCTAGACAAGGAGAAAAACTGTTTTTT.

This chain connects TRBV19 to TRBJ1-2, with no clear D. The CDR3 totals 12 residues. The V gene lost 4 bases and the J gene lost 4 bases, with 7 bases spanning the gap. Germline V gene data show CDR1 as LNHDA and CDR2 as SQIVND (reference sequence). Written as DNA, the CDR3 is TGTGCCAGTAGTAGGGAACGCTATGGCTACACCTTC. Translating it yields CASSRERYGYTF. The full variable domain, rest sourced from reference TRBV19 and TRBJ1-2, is DGGITQSPKYLFRKEGQNVTLSCEQNLNHDAMYWYRQDPGQGLRLIYYSQIVNDFQKGDIAEGYSVSREKKESFPLTVTSAQKNPTAFYLCASSRERYGYTFGSGTRLTVV.

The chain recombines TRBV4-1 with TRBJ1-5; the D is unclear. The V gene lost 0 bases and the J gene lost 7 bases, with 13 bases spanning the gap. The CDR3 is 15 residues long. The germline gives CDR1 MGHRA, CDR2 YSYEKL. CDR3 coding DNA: TGCGCCAGCAGCCAAGATCTTGCATTGTTCCAGCCCCAGCATTTT. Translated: CASSQDLALFQPQHF.

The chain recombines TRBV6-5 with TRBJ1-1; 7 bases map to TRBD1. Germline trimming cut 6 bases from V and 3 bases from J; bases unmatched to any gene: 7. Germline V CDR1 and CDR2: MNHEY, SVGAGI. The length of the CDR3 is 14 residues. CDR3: CASSSTGWDTEAFF. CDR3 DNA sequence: TGTGCCAGCAGCTCGACAGGGTGGGACACTGAAGCTTTCTTT.

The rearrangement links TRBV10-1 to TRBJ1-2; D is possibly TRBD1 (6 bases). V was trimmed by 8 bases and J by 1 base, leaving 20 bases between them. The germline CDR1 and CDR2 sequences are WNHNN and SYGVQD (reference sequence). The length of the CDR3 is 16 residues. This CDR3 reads CASGEGHLAVNYGYTF. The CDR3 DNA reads TGCGCCAGCGGGGAGGGACACCTCGCCGTTAACTATGGCTACACCTTC.

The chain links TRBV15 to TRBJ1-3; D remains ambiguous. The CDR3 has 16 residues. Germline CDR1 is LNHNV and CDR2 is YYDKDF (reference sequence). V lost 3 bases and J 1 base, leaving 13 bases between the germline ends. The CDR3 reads CATSSRPVTSGNTIYF. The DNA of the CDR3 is TGTGCCACCAGCAGCCGCCCTGTTACGTCTGGAAACACCATATATTTT.

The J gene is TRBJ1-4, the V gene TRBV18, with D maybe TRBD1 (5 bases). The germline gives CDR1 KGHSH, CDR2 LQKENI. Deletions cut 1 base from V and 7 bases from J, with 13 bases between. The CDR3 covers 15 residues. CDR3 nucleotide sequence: TGTGCCAGCTCACCACTGGCAGGGTCGGGTGAAAAACTGTTTTTT. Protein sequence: CASSPLAGSGEKLFF.

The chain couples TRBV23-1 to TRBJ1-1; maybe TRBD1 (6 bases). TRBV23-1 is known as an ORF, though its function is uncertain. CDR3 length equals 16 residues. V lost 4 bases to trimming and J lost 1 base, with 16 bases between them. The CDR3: CASSPGKGTQNTEAFF. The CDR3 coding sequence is TGCGCCAGCAGTCCCGGGAAAGGGACACAGAACACTGAAGCTTTCTTT.

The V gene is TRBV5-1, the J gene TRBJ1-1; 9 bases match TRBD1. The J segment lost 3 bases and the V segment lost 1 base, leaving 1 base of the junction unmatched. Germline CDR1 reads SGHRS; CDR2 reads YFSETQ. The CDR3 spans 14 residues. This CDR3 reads CASSLRTGDTEAFF. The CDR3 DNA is TGCGCCAGCAGCTTGCGGACAGGGGACACTGAAGCTTTCTTT.

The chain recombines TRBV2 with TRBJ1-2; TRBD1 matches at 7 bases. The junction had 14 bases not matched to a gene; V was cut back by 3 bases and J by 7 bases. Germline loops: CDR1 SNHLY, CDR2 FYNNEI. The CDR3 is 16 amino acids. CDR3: CASSEFIGGAGGGYTF. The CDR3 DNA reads TGTGCCAGCAGTGAGTTTATAGGGGGCGCCGGTGGTGGCTACACCTTC.

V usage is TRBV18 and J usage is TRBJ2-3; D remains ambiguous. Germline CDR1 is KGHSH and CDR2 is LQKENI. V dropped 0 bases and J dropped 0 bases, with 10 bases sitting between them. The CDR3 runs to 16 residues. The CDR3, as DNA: TGTGCCAGCTCACCACCTTCAGGAAGAAGCACAGATACGCAGTATTTT. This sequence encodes CASSPPSGRSTDTQYF.

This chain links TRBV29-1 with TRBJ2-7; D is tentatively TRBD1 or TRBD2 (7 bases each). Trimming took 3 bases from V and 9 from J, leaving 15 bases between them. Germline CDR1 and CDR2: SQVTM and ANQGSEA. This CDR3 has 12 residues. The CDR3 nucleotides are TGCAGCGTTGACGAGCAGGGGGGGAGGCAGTACTTC. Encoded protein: CSVDEQGGRQYF.

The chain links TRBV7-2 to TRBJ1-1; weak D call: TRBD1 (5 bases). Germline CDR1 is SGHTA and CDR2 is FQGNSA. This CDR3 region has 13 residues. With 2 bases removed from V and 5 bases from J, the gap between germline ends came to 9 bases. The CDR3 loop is CASSLQGFTEAFF. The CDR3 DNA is TGTGCCAGCAGCTTACAGGGATTTACTGAAGCTTTCTTT.

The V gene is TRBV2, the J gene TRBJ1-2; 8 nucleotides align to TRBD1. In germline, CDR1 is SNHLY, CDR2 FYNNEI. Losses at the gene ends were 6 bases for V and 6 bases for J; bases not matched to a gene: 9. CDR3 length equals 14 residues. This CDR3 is CASRSGQVVHGYTF. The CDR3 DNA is TGTGCCAGCAGGTCGGGACAGGTGGTACATGGCTACACCTTC.

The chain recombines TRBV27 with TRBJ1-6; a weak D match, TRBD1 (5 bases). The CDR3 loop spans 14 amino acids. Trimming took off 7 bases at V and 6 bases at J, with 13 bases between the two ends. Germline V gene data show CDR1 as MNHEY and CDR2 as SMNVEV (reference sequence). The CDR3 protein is CASKETEPNSPLHF. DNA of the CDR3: TGTGCCAGCAAGGAGACAGAGCCTAATTCACCCCTCCACTTT.

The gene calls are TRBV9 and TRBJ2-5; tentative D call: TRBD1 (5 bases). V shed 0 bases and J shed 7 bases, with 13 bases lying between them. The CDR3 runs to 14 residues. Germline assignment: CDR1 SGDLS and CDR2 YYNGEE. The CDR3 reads CASSVDEGVRTQYF. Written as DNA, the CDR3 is TGTGCCAGCAGCGTAGATGAAGGGGTACGGACCCAGTACTTC. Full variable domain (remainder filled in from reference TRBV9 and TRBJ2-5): DSGVTQTPKHLITATGQRVTLRCSPRSGDLSVYWYQQSLDQGLQFLIQYYNGEERAKGNILERFSAQQFPDLHSELNLSSLELGDSALYFCASSVDEGVRTQYFGPGTRLLVL.

The CDR3 bases are TGCGCCAGCAGCCAAGATGGGACTAGCGGCGAGACCCAGTACTTC. Translating it yields CASSQDGTSGETQYF. J is TRBJ2-5 and V is TRBV4-1; 11 bases map to TRBD2. CDR3 length: 15 residues. The germline gives CDR1 MGHRA, CDR2 YSYEKL. Unmatched junction bases numbered 2, after V lost 0 bases and J lost 5 bases.